This T cell receptor (beta chain) was recovered during a study of blood T cells in healthy people across ages. Using a J-beta primer mix together with a sample-barcoded 5' primer, a second PCR was run for about 6 to 11 cycles. Using its own MiXCR run on the 5' RACE reads, TCRdb lists one record per CDR3 protein. The sample consists of some 1,800,000 distinct CDR3 sequences, roughly two fifths of them appearing once. In regard to this clonotype: Its antigen is as yet unknown.

Overall study results and limits: Bulk PBMC profiling left naive and antigen-experienced comparisons inconclusive.

The CDR3 has 18 amino acids. Germline loops: CDR1 MGHDK, CDR2 SYGVNS. Trimming left V 5 bases short and J 4 bases short, with 24 bases between. Donors were healthy Caucasian individuals from Russia aged roughly 6 to 90. This rearrangement joins TRBV25-1 to TRBJ2-1; tentatively, D is TRBD1 (5 bases). The source of this sequence is a human donor in good health. Sequencing was done on a sample of blood. CDR3 nucleotides: TGTGCCAGCAGTTCGCACCGCATGTGGGGCGCGAAGTACAATGAGCAGTTCTTC. Translation gives CASSSHRMWGAKYNEQFF. Based on the CDR3 plus reference TRBV25-1 and TRBJ2-1, the full variable domain is EADIYQTPRYLVIGTGKKITLECSQTMGHDKMYWYQQDPGMELHLIHYSYGVNSTEKGDLSSESTVSRIRTEHFPLTLESARPSHTSQYLCASSSHRMWGAKYNEQFFGPGTRLTVL.